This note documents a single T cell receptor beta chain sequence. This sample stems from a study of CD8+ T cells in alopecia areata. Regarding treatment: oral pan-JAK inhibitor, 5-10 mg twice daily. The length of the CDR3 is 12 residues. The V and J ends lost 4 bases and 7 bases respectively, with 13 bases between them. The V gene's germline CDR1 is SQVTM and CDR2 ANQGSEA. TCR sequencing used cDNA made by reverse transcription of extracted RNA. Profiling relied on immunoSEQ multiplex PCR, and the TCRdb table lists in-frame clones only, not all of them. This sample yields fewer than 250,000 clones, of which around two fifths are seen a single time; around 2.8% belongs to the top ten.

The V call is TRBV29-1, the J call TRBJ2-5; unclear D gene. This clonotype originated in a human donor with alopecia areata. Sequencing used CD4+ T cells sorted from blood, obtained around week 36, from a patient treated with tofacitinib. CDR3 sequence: CSVGWGPGTQYF. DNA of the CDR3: TGCAGCGTTGGGTGGGGTCCAGGGACCCAGTACTTC.